Below are 2 T cell receptor beta chains sequenced from a single sample in a study of blood T cell repertoires in COVID-19. The repertoire was sequenced with immunoSEQ multiplex PCR; TCRdb's copy has only in-frame clones and lacks some. The table shows roughly 73,000 clones, with 90% occurring only once. The material sequenced was peripheral blood. These receptors all come from a man aged 45-65 years with acute or convalescent COVID-19.

Only one count was recorded for this clone. The chain has TRBV29-1 and TRBJ1-3; D is uncertain. Germline V gene data show CDR1 as SQVTM and CDR2 as ANQGSEA. Trimming took off 3 bases at V and 3 bases at J, with 6 bases between the two ends. This CDR3 is 12 amino acids long. The CDR3 coding sequence is TGCAGCGTTGAGGCAAGTGGAAACACCATATATTTT. Translating it yields CSVEASGNTIYF.

This clone was found a few times. The chain has TRBV27 and TRBJ2-3; 10 bases match TRBD2. The CDR3 is 15 residues long. In germline, CDR1 is MNHEY, CDR2 SMNVEV (reference sequence). V gave up 6 bases and J gave up 1 base; unmatched junction bases: 4. CDR3 protein: CASRNLAGGTDTQYF. The CDR3 DNA reads TGTGCCAGCAGAAACCTAGCGGGGGGCACAGATACGCAGTATTTT.